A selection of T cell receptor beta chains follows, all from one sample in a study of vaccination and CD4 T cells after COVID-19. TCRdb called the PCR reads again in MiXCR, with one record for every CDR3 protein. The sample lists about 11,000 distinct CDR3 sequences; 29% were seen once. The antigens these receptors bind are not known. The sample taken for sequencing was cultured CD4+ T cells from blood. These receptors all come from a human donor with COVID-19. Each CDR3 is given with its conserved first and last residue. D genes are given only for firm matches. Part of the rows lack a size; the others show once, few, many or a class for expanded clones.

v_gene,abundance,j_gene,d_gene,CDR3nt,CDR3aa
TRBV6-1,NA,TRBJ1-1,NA,TGTGCCAGCAGCCGCGCGACAGGGAACACTGAAGCTTTCTTT,CASSRATGNTEAFF
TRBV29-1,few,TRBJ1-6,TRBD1,TGCAGCGTTTCTGACAGGGCTAATTCACCCCTCCACTTT,CSVSDRANSPLHF
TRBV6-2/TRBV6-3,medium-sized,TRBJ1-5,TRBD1,TGTGCCAGCATGGGAGGGGGACAGGGGAATCAGCCCCAGCATTTT,CASMGGGQGNQPQHF
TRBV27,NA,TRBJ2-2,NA,TGTGCCAGCCGTGGACGGAAGAACACCGGGGAGCTGTTTTTT,CASRGRKNTGELFF
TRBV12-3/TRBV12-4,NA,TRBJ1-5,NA,TGTGCCAGCAGTTTTCGCCAGGTGGAAAGCAATCAGCCCCAGCATTTT,CASSFRQVESNQPQHF
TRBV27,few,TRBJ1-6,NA,TGTGCCAGCACCCCCCCCCGCTCACCCCTCCACTTT,CASTPPRSPLHF
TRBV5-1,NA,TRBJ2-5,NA,TGCGCCAGCAGCTTGAATTCTGGGCTGGAGACCCAGTACTTC,CASSLNSGLETQYF
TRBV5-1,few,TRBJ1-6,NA,TGCGCCAGCAGCTTGGGACCCGGGGTCCCAAATTCACCCCTCCACTTT,CASSLGPGVPNSPLHF
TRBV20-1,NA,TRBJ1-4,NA,TGCAGTGCTAGCCCCGGCTCGGTTGTTGAAAAACTGTTTTTT,CSASPGSVVEKLFF
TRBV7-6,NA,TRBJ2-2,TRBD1,TGTGCCAGCAGCTTAGGCATGACAGGGGGCCGTACCGGGGAGCTGTTTTTT,CASSLGMTGGRTGELFF
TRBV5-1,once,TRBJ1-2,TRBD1,TGCGCCAGCAGCTTGGATCGACAGGGGAAGGGCTATGGCTACACCTTC,CASSLDRQGKGYGYTF
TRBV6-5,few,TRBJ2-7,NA,TGTGCCAGCAGTTCAAGACGGATCTCCTACGAGCAGTACTTC,CASSSRRISYEQYF
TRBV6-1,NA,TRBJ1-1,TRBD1,TGTGCCAGCAGTCATCCCCGACCAGGGGGCTTGAGGAACACTGAAGCTTTCTTT,CASSHPRPGGLRNTEAFF
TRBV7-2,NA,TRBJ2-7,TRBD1,TGTGCCAGCAGCTCCTACAGGGGCGCCTACGAGCAGTACTTC,CASSSYRGAYEQYF
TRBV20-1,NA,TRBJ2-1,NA,TGCAGTGCTAGGGGGCAGAACAATGAGCAGTTCTTC,CSARGQNNEQFF
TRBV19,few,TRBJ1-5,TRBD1,TGTGCCAGTAGCCCTCGGGACAGGGCCTATCAGCCCCAGCATTTT,CASSPRDRAYQPQHF
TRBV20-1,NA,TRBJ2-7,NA,TGCAGTGCTAGCCCATTGCGCCGTCCTCTGACTGAGACCTACGAGCAGTACTTC,CSASPLRRPLTETYEQYF
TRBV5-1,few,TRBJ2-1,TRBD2,TGCGCCAGCAGGGCAGTAGCGGGGGGCGCGAATGAGCAGTTCTTC,CASRAVAGGANEQFF
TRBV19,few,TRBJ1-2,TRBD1,TGTGCCAGTAGCCAAAGAGGACAGGGGGCAGGTGGCTACACCTTC,CASSQRGQGAGGYTF
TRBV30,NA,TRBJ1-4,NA,TGTGCCTGGAGCACGAACGGTGAAAAACTGTTTTTT,CAWSTNGEKLFF
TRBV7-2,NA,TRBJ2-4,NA,TGTGCCAGCAGCTCATCCCGGCCCCGGATGGACAGTCGCAGGGAGGTGGGAAACATTCAGTACTTC,CASSSSRPRMDSRREVGNIQYF
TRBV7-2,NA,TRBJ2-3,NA,TGTGCCAGCAGCCCCGGGGCAGGACCTTCCACAGATACGCAGTATTTT,CASSPGAGPSTDTQYF
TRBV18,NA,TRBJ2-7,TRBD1,TGTGCCAGCTCACCACCGGGACAGGGGAATTACGAGCAGTACTTC,CASSPPGQGNYEQYF
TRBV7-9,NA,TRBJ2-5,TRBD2,TGTGCCAGCAGCTTGTCCCAGGGGACTAGCGGCGAGACCCAGTACTTC,CASSLSQGTSGETQYF
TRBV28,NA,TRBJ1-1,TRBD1,TGTGCCAGCAGTATGAGGGGGCCTGTTGGTTTCTTT,CASSMRGPVGFF
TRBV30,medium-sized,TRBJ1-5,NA,TGTGCCTGGAGTGTGGGAGACAGACAGCCCCAGCATTTT,CAWSVGDRQPQHF
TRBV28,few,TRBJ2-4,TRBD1,TGTGCCAGCAGTTTACAGGACAGGGGCGGTGGCATTCAGTACTTC,CASSLQDRGGGIQYF
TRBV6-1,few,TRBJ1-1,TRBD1,TGTGCCAGCAGAGCCAAGACAGGGGGCGACACTGAAGCTTTCTTT,CASRAKTGGDTEAFF
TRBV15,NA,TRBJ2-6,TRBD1,TGTGCCACCAGCACCATCCTCCAAAGGGGGCGTAGGTACTCTGGGGCCAACGTCCTGACTTTC,CATSTILQRGRRYSGANVLTF